The sequence of this TCR beta chain was determined in a study of T cell responses to AZD1222 COVID-19 vaccine. This clone was seen only once. Antigen unknown. Sequencing was performed with immunoSEQ multiplex PCR; in TCRdb, only in-frame clones are kept and a portion is missing. There are some 69,000 clones in the sample; about 80% occur only once, and around 15% lies in the top ten. Regarding the study as a whole: Among those given AZD1222, only six were seropositive at baseline. The study found vaccine-associated CD4 TCRs spanning spike, dominant at 160-218 and 743-854. Nearly half of spike-specific TCRs reportedly go after variant regions that carry no mutations.

The specimen comprised peripheral blood, sampled 28 days after the second AZD1222 dose. The sequence was obtained from an adult who received the AZD1222 COVID-19 vaccine.

CDR3 sequence (DNA): TGTGCCAGCAGCTTGACAGGGTTTGGCTACACCTTC. Encoded protein: CASSLTGFGYTF. This rearrangement joins TRBV5-6 to TRBJ1-2, with D possibly matching TRBD1 (6 bases). The CDR3 length is 12 residues. Trimming pared 1 base from V and 7 bases from J, leaving 8 bases between. Germline assignment: CDR1 SGHDT and CDR2 YYEEEE. The full variable domain, rest sourced from reference TRBV5-6 and TRBJ1-2, is DAGVTQSPTHLIKTRGQQVTLRCSPKSGHDTVSWYQQALGQGPQFIFQYYEEEERQRGNFPDRFSGHQFPNYSSELNVNALLLGDSALYLCASSLTGFGYTFGSGTRLTVV.